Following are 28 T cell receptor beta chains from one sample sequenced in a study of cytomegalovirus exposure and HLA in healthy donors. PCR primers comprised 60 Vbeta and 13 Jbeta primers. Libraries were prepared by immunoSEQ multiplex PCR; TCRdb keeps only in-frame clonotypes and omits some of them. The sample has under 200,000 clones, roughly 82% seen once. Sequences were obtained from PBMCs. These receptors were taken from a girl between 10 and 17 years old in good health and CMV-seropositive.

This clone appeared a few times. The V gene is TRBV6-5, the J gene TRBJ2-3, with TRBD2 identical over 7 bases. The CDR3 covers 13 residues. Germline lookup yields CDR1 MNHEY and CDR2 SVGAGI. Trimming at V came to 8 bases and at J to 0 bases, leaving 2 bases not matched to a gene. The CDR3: CASYSGSTDTQYF. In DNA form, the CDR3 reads TGTGCCAGCTATAGCGGGAGCACAGATACGCAGTATTTT.

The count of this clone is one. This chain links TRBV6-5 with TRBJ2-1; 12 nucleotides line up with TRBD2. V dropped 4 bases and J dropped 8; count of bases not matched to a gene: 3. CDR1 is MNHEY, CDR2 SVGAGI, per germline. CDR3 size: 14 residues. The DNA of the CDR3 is TGTGCCAGCAGTTCGACTAGCGGGGGCGATGAGCAGTTCTTC. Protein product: CASSSTSGGDEQFF.

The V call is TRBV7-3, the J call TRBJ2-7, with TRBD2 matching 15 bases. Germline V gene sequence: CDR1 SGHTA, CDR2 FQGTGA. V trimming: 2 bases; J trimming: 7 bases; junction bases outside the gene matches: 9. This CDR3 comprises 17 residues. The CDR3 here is CASSLDGTSGGPQEQYF. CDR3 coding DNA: TGTGCCAGCAGCTTAGACGGGACTAGCGGGGGGCCACAGGAGCAGTACTTC.

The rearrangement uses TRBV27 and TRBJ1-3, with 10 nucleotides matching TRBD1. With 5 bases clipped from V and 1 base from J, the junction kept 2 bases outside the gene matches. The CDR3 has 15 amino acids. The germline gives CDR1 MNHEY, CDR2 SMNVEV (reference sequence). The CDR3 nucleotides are TGTGCCAGCAGTGGACAGGGGGGTTCTGGAAACACCATATATTTT. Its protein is CASSGQGGSGNTIYF.

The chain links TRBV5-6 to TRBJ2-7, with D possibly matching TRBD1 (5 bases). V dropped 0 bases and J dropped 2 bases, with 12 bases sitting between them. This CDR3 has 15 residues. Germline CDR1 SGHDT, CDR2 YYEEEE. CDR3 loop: CASSLVGEWPYEQYF. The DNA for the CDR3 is TGTGCCAGCAGCTTGGTAGGGGAATGGCCCTACGAGCAGTACTTC.

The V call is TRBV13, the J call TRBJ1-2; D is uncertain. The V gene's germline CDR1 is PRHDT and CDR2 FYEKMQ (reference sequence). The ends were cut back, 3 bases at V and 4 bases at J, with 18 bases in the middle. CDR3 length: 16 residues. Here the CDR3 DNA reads TGTGCCAGCAGCTTTACGGGGAATCAGGAGAGCTATGGCTACACCTTC. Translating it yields CASSFTGNQESYGYTF.

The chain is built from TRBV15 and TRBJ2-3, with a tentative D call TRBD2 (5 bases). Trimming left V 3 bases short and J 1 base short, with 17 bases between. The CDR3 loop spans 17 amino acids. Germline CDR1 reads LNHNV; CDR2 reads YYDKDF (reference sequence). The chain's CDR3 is CATSRARLGVGTDTQYF. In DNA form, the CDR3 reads TGTGCCACCAGCAGGGCCCGGCTCGGGGTGGGCACAGATACGCAGTATTTT.

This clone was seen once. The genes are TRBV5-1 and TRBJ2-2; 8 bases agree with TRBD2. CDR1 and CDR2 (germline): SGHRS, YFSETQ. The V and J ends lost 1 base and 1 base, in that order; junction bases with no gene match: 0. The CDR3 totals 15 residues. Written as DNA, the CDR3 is TGCGCCAGCAGCTTGCGGGGGGGGAACACCGGGGAGCTGTTTTTT. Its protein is CASSLRGGNTGELFF.

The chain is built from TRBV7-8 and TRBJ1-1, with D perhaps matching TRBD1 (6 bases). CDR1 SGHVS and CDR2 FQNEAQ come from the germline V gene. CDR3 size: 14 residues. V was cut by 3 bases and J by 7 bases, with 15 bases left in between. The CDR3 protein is CASSLNRDNLEAFF. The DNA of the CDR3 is TGTGCCAGCAGCTTGAACAGGGACAATCTTGAAGCTTTCTTT. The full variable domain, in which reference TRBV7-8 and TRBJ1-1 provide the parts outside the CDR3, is GAGVSQSPRYKVAKRGQDVALRCDPISGHVSLFWYQQALGQGPEFLTYFQNEAQLDKSGLPSDRFFAERPEGSVSTLKIQRTQQEDSAVYLCASSLNRDNLEAFFGQGTRLTVV.

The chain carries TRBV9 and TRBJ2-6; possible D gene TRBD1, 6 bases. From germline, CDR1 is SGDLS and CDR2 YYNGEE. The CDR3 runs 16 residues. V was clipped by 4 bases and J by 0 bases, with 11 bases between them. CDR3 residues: CASSMDSHSGANVLTF. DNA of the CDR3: TGTGCCAGCAGCATGGACAGCCACTCTGGGGCCAACGTCCTGACTTTC.

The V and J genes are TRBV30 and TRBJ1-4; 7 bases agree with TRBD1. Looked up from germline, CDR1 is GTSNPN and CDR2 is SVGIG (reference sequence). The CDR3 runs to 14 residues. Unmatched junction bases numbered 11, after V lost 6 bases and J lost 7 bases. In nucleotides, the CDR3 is TGTGCCTGTCCGAAGGGGGCGCGAGGTGAAAAACTGTTTTTT. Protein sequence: CACPKGARGEKLFF.

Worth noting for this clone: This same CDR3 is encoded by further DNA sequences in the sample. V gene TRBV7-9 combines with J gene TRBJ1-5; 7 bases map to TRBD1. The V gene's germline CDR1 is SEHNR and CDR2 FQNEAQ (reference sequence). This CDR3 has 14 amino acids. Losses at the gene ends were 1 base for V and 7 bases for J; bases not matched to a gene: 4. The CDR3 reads CASSLGQGGQPQHF. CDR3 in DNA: TGTGCCAGCAGCTTAGGACAGGGTGGGCAGCCCCAGCATTTT.

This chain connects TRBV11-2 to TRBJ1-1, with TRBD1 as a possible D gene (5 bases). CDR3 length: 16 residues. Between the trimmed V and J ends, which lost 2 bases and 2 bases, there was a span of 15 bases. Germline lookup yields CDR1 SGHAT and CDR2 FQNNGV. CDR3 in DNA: TGTGCCAGCAGCTTACCCTGGGGCAGCCTCAACACTGAAGCTTTCTTT. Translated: CASSLPWGSLNTEAFF.

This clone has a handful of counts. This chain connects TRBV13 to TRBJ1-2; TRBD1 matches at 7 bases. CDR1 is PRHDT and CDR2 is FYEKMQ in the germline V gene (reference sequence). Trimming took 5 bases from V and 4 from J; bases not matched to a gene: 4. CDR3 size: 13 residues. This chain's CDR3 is CASSRDSFYGYTF. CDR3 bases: TGTGCCAGCAGCCGGGACAGTTTCTATGGCTACACCTTC.

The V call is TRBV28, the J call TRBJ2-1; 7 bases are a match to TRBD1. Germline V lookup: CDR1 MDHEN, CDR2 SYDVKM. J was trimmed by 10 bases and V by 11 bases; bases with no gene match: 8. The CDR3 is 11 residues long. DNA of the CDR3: TGTGCCTGTAACAGGGGTCGGGAGCAGTTCTTC. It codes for CACNRGREQFF.

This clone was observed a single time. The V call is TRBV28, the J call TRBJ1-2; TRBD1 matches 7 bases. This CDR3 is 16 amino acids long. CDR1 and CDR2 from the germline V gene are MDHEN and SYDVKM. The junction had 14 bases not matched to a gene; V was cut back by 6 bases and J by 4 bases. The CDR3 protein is CASSLFRQGSGYGYTF. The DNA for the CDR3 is TGTGCCAGCAGCCTATTCAGACAGGGAAGCGGCTATGGCTACACCTTC.

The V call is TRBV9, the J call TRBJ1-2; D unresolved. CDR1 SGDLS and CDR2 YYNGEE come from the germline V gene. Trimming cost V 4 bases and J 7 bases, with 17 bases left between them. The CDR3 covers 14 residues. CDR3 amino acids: CASSPNSGMGGYTF. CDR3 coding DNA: TGTGCCAGCAGCCCAAACTCGGGGATGGGTGGCTACACCTTC.

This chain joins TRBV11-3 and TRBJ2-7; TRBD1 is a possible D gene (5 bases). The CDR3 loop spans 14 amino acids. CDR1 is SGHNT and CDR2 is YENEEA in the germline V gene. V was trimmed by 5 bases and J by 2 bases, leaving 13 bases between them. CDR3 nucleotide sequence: TGTGCCAGCAGCCCAGGCAGGGAAACCTACGAGCAGTACTTC. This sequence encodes CASSPGRETYEQYF.

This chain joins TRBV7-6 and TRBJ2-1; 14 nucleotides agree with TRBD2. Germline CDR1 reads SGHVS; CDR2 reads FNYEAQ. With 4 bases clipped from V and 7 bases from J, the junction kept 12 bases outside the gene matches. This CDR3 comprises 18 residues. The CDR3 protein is CASSSPPGTSGSGNEQFF. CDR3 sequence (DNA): TGTGCCAGCAGCTCACCCCCGGGGACTAGCGGGAGCGGGAATGAGCAGTTCTTC. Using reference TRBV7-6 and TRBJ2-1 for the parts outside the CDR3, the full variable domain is GAGVSQSPRYKVTKRGQDVALRCDPISGHVSLYWYRQALGQGPEFLTYFNYEAQQDKSGLPNDRFSAERPEGSISTLTIQRTEQRDSAMYRCASSSPPGTSGSGNEQFFGPGTRLTVL.

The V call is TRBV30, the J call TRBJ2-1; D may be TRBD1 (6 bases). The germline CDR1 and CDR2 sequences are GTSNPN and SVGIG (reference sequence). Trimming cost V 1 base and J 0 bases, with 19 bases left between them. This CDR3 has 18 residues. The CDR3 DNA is TGTGCCTGGAGTGGGATCACGGGACATTTAGGCTCCTACAATGAGCAGTTCTTC. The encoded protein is CAWSGITGHLGSYNEQFF. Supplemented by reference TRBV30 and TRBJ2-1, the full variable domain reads SQTIHQWPATLVQPVGSPLSLECTVEGTSNPNLYWYRQAAGRGLQLLFYSVGIGQISSEVPQNLSASRPQDRQFILSSKKLLLSDSGFYLCAWSGITGHLGSYNEQFFGPGTRLTVL.

This CDR3 reads CASSSSQDTGELFF. The DNA of the CDR3 is TGTGCCAGCAGCTCGTCACAGGACACCGGGGAGCTGTTTTTT. The V call is TRBV7-3, the J call TRBJ2-2, with TRBD1 as a possible D gene (5 bases). This CDR3 has 14 residues. Trimming took off 4 bases at V and 3 bases at J, with 9 bases between the two ends. The germline V gene encodes CDR1 SGHTA and CDR2 FQGTGA.

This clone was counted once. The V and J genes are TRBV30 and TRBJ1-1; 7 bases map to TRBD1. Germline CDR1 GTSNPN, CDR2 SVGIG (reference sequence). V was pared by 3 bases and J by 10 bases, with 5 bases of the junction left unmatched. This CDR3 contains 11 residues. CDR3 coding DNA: TGTGCCTGGAGCTTCCGGGACAGAGCTTTCTTT. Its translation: CAWSFRDRAFF.

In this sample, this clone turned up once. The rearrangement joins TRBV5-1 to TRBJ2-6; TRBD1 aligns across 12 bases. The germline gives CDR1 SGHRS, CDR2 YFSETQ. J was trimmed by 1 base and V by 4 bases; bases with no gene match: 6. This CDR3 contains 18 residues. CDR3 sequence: CASSLEGQGASGANVLTF. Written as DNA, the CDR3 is TGCGCCAGCAGCCTGGAGGGACAGGGGGCTTCTGGGGCCAACGTCCTGACTTTC.

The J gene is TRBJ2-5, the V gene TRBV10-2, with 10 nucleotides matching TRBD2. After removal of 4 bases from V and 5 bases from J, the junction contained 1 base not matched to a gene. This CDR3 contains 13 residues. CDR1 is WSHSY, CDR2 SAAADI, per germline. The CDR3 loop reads CASSATSGETQYF. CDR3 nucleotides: TGCGCCAGCAGTGCGACTAGCGGGGAGACCCAGTACTTC.

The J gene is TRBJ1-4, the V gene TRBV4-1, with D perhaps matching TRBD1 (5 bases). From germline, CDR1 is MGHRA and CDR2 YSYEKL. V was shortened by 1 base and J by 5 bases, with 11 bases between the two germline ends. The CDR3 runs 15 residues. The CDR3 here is CASSQVGVPNEKLFF. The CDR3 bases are TGCGCCAGCAGCCAAGTAGGGGTACCCAATGAAAAACTGTTTTTT.

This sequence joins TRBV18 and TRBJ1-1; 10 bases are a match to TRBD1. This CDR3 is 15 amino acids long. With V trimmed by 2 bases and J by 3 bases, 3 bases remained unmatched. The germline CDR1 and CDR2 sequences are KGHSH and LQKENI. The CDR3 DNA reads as TGTGCCAGCTCACCAGACAGGGGGCCGTACACTGAAGCTTTCTTT. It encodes CASSPDRGPYTEAFF.

The CDR3 DNA sequence: TGTGCCAGCAGCATTGGGACAGGGCTCGCCGAGCAGTACTTC. Its translation is CASSIGTGLAEQYF. V gene TRBV6-5 combines with J gene TRBJ2-7, with 9 positions matching TRBD1. Unmatched junction bases numbered 9, after V lost 6 bases and J lost 6 bases. CDR1 MNHEY and CDR2 SVGAGI come from the germline V gene. CDR3 length equals 14 residues.

Here the CDR3 reads CAWRSAGVSYGYTF. CDR3 DNA sequence: TGTGCCTGGCGTAGCGCGGGGGTTAGCTATGGCTACACCTTC. The chain carries TRBV30 and TRBJ1-2; tentative D call: TRBD1 (5 bases). CDR1 GTSNPN and CDR2 SVGIG come from the germline V gene (reference sequence). V was shortened by 5 bases and J by 4 bases, with 17 bases between the two germline ends. The CDR3 has 14 amino acids.